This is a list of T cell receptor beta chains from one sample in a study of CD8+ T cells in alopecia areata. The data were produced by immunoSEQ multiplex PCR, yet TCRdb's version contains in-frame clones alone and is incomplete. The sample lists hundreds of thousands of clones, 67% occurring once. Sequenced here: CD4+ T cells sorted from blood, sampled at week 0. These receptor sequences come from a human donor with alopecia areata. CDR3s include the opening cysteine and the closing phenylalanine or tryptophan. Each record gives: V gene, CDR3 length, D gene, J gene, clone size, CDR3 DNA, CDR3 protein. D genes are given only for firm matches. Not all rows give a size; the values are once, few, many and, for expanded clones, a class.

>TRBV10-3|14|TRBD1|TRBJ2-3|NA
TGTGCCATCAGAAGACAGGGTGACACAGATACGCAGTATTTT
CAIRRQGDTDTQYF
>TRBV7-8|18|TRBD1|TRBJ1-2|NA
TGTGCCAGCAGTACGGGAAGACAGGGGGCGACGAAAGGGTATGGCTACACCTTC
CASSTGRQGATKGYGYTF
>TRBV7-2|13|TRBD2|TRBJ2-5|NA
TGTGCCAGCAGCTTAAGGGGAGGGGAGACCCAGTACTTC
CASSLRGGETQYF
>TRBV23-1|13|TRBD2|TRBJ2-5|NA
TGCGCCAGCAGCTTAGCGGGGAAAGAGACCCAGTACTTC
CASSLAGKETQYF
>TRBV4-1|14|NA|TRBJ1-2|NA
TGCGCCAGCAGCCAAGTAGGGGGGAAACATGGCTACACCTTC
CASSQVGGKHGYTF
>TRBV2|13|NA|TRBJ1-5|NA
TGTGCCAGCAGTGAAGAGAGGGGTCAGCCCCAGCATTTT
CASSEERGQPQHF
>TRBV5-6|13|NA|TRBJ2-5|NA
TGTGCCAGCAACGGGTGGGGGTCACGGACCCAGTACTTC
CASNGWGSRTQYF
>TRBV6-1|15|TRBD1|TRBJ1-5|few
TGTGCCAGCATCGCTGTGGCAGGGGGCGATCAGCCCCAGCATTTT
CASIAVAGGDQPQHF
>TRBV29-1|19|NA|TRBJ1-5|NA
TGCAGCGGCAAACCTAACAGGCAACTAAAAAAAGGATACAATCAGCCCCAGCATTTT
CSGKPNRQLKKGYNQPQHF
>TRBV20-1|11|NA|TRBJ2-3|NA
TGCAGTGCCATTCTAGGAGATACGCAGTATTTT
CSAILGDTQYF
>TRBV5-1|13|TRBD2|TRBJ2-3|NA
TGCGCCAGCAGCAGCAGCGGGGTGGATACGCAGTATTTT
CASSSSGVDTQYF
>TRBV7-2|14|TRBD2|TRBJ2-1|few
TGTGCCAGCAGATCTAGCGGGGGGTACAATGAGCAGTTCTTC
CASRSSGGYNEQFF
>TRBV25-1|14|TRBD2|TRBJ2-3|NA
TGTGCCAGCACGACAGCGGGGGGCACAGATACGCAGTATTTT
CASTTAGGTDTQYF